One sample yielded the 7 T cell receptor beta chains listed below, sequenced in a study of cytomegalovirus exposure and HLA in healthy donors. With 60 Vbeta and 13 Jbeta primers, the PCR was carried out. Data came from immunoSEQ multiplex PCR; TCRdb stores just in-frame clones and leaves some out. This repertoire shows roughly 100,000 clones, about 81% found once; its top ten account for roughly 11%. The sequenced material came from PBMCs. The receptors were sampled from a man between 18 and 29 years old in good health and CMV-seropositive.

This chain connects TRBV5-1 to TRBJ1-4; D perhaps matches TRBD1 (6 bases). V lost 4 bases to trimming and J lost 5 bases, with 12 bases between them. From germline, CDR1 is SGHRS and CDR2 YFSETQ. The CDR3 runs to 14 residues. CDR3 bases: TGCGCCAGCAGCCAGGACAGTAGGAATGAAAAACTGTTTTTT. It codes for CASSQDSRNEKLFF.

V usage is TRBV5-4 and J usage is TRBJ2-7; D is possibly TRBD1 (6 bases). The V gene's germline CDR1 is SGHNT and CDR2 YYREEE (reference sequence). There are 14 residues in the CDR3. V was shortened by 2 bases and J by 0 bases, with 9 bases between the two germline ends. The CDR3 DNA follows: TGTGCCAGCAGCTTCGGACAGAGCTCCTACGAGCAGTACTTC. It yields the protein CASSFGQSSYEQYF.

The rearrangement uses TRBV9 and TRBJ2-3; 15 bases match TRBD2. Germline V gene lookup returns CDR1 SGDLS and CDR2 YYNGEE. CDR3 length: 16 residues. Germline trimming cut 4 bases from V and 7 bases from J; bases unmatched to any gene: 7. In DNA form, the CDR3 reads TGTGCCAGCAGCCCTCGGACTAGCGGGGGGGTGAATACGCAGTATTTT. Translated: CASSPRTSGGVNTQYF.

The CDR3 coding sequence is TGTGCCAGCAGCTTGGGAGGTCAGGAACTGTTTTTT. Protein product: CASSLGGQELFF. The chain has TRBV7-2 and TRBJ1-4; D remains unclear. Germline V gives CDR1 SGHTA, CDR2 FQGNSA. Deletions cut 3 bases from V and 12 bases from J, with 11 bases between. There are 12 residues in the CDR3.

This clone has a single count. The chain carries TRBV9 and TRBJ2-1, with 10 bases lining up with TRBD2. J gave up 3 bases and V 0 bases, and 3 bases lay outside the gene matches. The CDR3 contains 16 residues. Germline lookup yields CDR1 SGDLS and CDR2 YYNGEE. CDR3: CASSVVAGGFYNEQFF. CDR3 DNA: TGTGCCAGCAGCGTAGTAGCGGGGGGATTCTACAATGAGCAGTTCTTC.

This clone came up a few times. The CDR3 loop reads CASSPSGQGSSPLHF. CDR3 nucleotides: TGTGCCAGCAGCCCCTCGGGACAGGGGAGTTCACCCCTCCACTTT. This sequence joins TRBV7-9 and TRBJ1-6; 10 bases align to TRBD1. Unmatched junction bases numbered 7, after V lost 5 bases and J lost 9 bases. Per germline, CDR1 SEHNR and CDR2 FQNEAQ (reference sequence). The CDR3 covers 15 residues.

The chain combines TRBV10-1 with TRBJ2-7, with 7 bases fitting TRBD2. Germline lookup yields CDR1 WNHNN and CDR2 SYGVQD (reference sequence). The CDR3 loop spans 14 amino acids. J lost 4 bases, V lost 4 bases, and 7 bases had no gene match. Written as DNA, the CDR3 is TGCGCCAGCAGTGCGGGGAGGGGTCCATACGAGCAGTACTTC. It yields the protein CASSAGRGPYEQYF.